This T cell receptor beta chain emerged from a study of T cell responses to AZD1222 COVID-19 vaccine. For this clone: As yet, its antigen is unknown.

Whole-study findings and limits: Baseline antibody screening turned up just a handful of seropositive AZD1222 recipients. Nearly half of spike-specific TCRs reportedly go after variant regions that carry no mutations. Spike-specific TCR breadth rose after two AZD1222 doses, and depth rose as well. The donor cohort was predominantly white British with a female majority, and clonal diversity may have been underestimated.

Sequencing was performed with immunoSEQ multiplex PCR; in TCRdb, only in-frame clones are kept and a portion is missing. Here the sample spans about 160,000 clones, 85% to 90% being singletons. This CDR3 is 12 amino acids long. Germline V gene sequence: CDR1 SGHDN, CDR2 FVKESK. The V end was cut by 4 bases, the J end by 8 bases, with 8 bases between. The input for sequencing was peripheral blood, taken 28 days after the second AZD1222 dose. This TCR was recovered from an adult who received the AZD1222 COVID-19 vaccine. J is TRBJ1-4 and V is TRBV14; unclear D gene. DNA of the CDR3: TGTGCCAGCAGCCCAGGAGGGGAAAAACTGTTTTTT. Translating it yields CASSPGGEKLFF.